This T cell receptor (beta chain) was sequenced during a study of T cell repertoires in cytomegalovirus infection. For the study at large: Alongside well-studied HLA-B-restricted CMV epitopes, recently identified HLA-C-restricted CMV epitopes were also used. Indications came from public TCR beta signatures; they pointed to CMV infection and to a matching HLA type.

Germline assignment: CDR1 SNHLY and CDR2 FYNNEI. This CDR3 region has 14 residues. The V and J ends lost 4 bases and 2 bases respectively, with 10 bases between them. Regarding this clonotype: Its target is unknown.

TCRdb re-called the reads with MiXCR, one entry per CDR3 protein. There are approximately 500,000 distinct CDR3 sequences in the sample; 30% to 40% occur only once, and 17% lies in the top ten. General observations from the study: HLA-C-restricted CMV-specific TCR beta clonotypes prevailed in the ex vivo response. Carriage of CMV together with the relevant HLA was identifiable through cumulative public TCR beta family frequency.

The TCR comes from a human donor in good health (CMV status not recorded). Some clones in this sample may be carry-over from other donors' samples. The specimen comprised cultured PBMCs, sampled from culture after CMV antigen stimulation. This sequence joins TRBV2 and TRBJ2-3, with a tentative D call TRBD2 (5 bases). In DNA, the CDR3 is TGTGCCAGCAGTGGGACTCTTTCCACAGATACGCAGTATTTT. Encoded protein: CASSGTLSTDTQYF.